This T cell receptor (beta chain) was identified in a study of T cell responses to AZD1222 COVID-19 vaccine. Study findings and constraints: In a largely white British group with more females than males, clonal diversity was possibly underestimated.

V trimming: 3 bases; J trimming: 6 bases; junction bases outside the gene matches: 9. The CDR3 length is 15 residues. Per the germline V gene, CDR1 is SGHTA and CDR2 is FQGNSA. Notes on this clone: The antigen is undetermined.

Using immunoSEQ multiplex PCR, the repertoire was profiled, and TCRdb retains in-frame clones only, with some absent. The table includes more than 100,000 clones, over 85% detected once. The J gene is TRBJ2-3, the V gene TRBV7-2; 7 bases agree with TRBD2. The sequenced sample was peripheral blood, obtained on day 0 of AZD1222 vaccination. The TCR was taken from an adult in good health. CDR3 loop: CASSLLLALRDTQYF. CDR3 nucleotide sequence: TGTGCCAGCAGCTTGCTACTAGCGCTTAGGGATACGCAGTATTTT.